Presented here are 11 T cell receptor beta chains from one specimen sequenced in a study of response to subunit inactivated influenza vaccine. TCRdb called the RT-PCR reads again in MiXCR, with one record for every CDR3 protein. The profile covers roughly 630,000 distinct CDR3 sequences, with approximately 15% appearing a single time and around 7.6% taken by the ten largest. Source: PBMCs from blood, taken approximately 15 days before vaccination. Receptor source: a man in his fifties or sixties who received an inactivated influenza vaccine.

The CDR3 sequence is CASSSLAGSYTGELFF. CDR3 coding DNA: TGTGCCAGCAGTTCCCTAGCGGGGAGTTACACCGGGGAGCTGTTTTTT. V and J are TRBV6-2 or TRBV6-3 and TRBJ2-2, with 9 bases fitting TRBD2. The trim removed 4 bases at V and 3 bases at J, leaving 6 bases unmatched. The CDR3 is 16 residues long. Germline V lookup: CDR1 MNHEY, CDR2 SVGEGT.

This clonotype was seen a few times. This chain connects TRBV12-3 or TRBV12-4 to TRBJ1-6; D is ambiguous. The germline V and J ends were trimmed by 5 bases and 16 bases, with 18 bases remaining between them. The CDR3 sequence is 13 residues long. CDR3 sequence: CASSRTQGIDLHF. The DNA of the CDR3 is TGTGCCAGCAGTCGGACCCAAGGAATAGATCTCCACTTT.

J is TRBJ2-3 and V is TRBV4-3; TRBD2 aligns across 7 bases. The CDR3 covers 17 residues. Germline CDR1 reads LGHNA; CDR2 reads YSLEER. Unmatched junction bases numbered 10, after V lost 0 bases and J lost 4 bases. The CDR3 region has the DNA TGCGCCAGCAGCCAAGAGTATACCAGCGGGAAAGCAGATACGCAGTATTTT. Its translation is CASSQEYTSGKADTQYF.

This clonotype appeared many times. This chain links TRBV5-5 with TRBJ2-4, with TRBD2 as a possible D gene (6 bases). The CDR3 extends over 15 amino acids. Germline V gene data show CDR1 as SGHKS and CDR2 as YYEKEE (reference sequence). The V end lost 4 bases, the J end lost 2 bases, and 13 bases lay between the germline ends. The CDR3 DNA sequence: TGTGCCAGCAGCCCGGCGGGGTTGTCCAAAAACATTCAGTACTTC. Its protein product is CASSPAGLSKNIQYF.

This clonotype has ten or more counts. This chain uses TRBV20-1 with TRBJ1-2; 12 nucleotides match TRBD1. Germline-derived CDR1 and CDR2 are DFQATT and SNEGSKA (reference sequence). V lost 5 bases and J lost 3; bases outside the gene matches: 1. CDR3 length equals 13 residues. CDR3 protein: CSAGDRGHYGYTF. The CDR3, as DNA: TGCAGTGCTGGGGACAGGGGGCACTATGGCTACACCTTC.

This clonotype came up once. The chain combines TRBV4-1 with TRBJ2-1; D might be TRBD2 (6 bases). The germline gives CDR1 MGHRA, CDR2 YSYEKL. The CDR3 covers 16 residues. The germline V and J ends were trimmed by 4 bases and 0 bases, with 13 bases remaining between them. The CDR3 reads CASSLWGESSYNEQFF. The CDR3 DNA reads TGCGCCAGCAGCCTCTGGGGGGAAAGCTCCTACAATGAGCAGTTCTTC.

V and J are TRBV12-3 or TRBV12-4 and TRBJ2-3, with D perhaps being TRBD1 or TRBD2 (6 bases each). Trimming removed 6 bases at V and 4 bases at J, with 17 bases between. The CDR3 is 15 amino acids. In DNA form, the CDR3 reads TGTGCCAGCAGGGGTGGGGGGCGTGACCCAGATACGCAGTATTTT. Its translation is CASRGGGRDPDTQYF.

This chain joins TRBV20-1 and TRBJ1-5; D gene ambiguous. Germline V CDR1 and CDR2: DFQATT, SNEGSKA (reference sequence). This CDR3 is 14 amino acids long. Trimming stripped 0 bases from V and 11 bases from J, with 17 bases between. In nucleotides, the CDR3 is TGCAGTGCTAGAGATATGCTCGGCGGGCAGGCCCAGCATTTT. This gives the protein CSARDMLGGQAQHF.

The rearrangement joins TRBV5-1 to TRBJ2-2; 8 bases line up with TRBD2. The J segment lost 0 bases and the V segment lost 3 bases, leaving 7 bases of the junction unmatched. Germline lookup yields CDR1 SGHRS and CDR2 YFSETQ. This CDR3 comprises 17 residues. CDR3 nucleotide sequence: TGCGCCAGCAGCTCCCCTAGCGGGCCAGCGAACACCGGGGAGCTGTTTTTT. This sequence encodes CASSSPSGPANTGELFF.

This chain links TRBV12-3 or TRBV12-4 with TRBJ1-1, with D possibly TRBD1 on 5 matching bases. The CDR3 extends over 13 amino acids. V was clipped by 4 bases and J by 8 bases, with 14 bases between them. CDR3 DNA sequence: TGTGCCAGCAGTTCAAAGAACGGGGCCGAAGCTTTCTTT. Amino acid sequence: CASSSKNGAEAFF.

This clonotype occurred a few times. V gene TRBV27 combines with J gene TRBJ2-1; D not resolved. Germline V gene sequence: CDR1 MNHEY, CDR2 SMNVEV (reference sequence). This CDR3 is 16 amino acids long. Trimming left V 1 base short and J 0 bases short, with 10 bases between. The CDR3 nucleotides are TGTGCCAGCAGTTTATATCCGGCGCACTCCTACAATGAGCAGTTCTTC. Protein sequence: CASSLYPAHSYNEQFF.